This T cell receptor (beta chain) was documented in a study of cytomegalovirus exposure and HLA in healthy donors. Trimming removed 1 base at V and 0 bases at J, with 19 bases between. The CDR3 contains 19 residues. Germline CDR1 SEHNR, CDR2 FQNEAQ (reference sequence). Remarks on this clone: Its target is not known.

Primers: 60 Vbeta forward and 13 Jbeta reverse. Only in-frame clones appear in the TCRdb table, and some are missing; sequencing was by immunoSEQ multiplex PCR. The table lists about 170,000 clones, roughly 80% of them singletons. General study points: An assumption of roughly uniform sequencing depth across donors underlay the presence/absence analyses. Listed as cytomegalovirus-associated were over 150 TCR beta chains. V segments that were indistinguishable, TRBV6-2 and TRBV6-3 among them, were omitted from analysis. The authors judged a highly shared variant cluster likely a sequencing artifact.

This TCR was recovered from a woman between 45 and 65 years old in good health and CMV-seropositive. Specimen: PBMCs. The genes are TRBV7-9 and TRBJ1-5; D gene uncertain. The CDR3 sequence: CASSLVEGGVANSNQPQHF. The CDR3 DNA follows: TGTGCCAGCAGCTTAGTCGAGGGTGGCGTAGCTAATAGCAATCAGCCCCAGCATTTT.